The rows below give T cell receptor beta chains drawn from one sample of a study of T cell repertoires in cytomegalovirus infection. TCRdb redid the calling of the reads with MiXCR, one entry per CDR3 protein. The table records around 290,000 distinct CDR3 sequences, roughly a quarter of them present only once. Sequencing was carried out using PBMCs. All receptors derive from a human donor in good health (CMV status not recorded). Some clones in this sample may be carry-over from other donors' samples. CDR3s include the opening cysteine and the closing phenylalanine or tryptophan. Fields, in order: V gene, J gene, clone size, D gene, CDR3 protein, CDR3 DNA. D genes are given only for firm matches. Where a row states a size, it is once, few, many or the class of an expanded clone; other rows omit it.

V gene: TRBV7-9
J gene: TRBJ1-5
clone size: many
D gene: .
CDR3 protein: CASSFNDRPQHF
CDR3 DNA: TGTGCCAGCAGCTTTAATGACAGGCCCCAGCATTTT

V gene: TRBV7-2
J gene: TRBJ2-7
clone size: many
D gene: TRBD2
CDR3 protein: CASSSSGNAHEQYF
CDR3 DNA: TGTGCCAGCAGCTCGAGCGGGAATGCCCACGAGCAGTACTTC

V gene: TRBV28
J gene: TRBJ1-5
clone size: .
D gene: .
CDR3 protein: CASSWGLKPQHF
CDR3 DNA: TGTGCCAGCAGTTGGGGACTGAAGCCCCAGCATTTT

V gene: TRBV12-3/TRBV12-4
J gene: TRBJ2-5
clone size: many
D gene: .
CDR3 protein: CASRTRRGETQYF
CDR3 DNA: TGTGCCAGCAGGACACGTAGGGGAGAGACCCAGTACTTC

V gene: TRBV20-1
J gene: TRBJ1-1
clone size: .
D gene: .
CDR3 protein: CSASGPGAQGTEAFF
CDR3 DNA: TGCAGTGCTTCGGGCCCAGGGGCGCAGGGCACTGAAGCTTTCTTT

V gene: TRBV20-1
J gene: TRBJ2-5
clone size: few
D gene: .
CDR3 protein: CSASSQETQYF
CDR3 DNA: TGCAGTGCTAGTTCCCAAGAGACCCAGTACTTC

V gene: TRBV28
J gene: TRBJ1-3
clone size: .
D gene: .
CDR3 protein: CASSLEFGNTIYF
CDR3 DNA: TGTGCCAGCAGTTTGGAATTTGGAAACACCATATATTTT

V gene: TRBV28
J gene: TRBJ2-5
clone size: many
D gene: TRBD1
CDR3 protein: CASSRTGQETQYF
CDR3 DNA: TGTGCCAGCAGCCGGACAGGTCAAGAGACCCAGTACTTC

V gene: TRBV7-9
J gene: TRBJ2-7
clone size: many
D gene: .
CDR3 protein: CASTQPTWQGGYEQYF
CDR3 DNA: TGTGCCAGCACTCAACCCACGTGGCAGGGGGGCTACGAGCAGTACTTC

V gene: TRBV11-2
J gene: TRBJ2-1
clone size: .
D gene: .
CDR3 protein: CASSLGGSEQFF
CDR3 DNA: TGTGCCAGCAGCTTGGGGGGAAGTGAGCAGTTCTTC

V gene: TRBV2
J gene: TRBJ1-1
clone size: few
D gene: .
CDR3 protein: CASSDSYTEAFF
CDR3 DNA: TGTGCCAGCAGTGACAGCTACACTGAAGCTTTCTTT

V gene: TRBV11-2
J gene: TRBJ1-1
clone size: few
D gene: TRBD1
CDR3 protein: CASSLGTGFEAFF
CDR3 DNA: TGTGCCAGCAGCTTAGGGACAGGATTCGAAGCTTTCTTT

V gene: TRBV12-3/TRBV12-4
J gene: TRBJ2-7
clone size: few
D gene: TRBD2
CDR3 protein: CASTYSGGGYEQYF
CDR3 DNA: TGTGCCAGCACCTACAGCGGGGGGGGATACGAGCAGTACTTC